This T cell receptor beta chain is drawn from a study of blood T cell repertoires in COVID-19. For the study at large: Samples taken during acute and convalescent COVID-19 were collected in the United States, Italy and Spain. PBMCs, B-cell-depleted T cells, or T cells were the source of the cDNA or gDNA that made up the material.

CDR1 is MGHDK, CDR2 SYGVNS, per germline. Trimming took 7 bases from V and 7 from J, leaving 7 bases between them. The CDR3 covers 11 residues. Original data processing: Researchers report that nucleated cell counts were estimated from reference gene primer amplification. The repertoire was sequenced with immunoSEQ multiplex PCR; TCRdb's copy has only in-frame clones and lacks some. V, J and clone size are those of that table, while D and trimming were read from the DNA. The sample has 65,000 to 90,000 clones, around 88% seen once. This chain links TRBV25-1 with TRBJ1-4; D is ambiguous. The sequenced material came from peripheral blood. The TCR sequence derives from a young man with acute or convalescent COVID-19. The CDR3 loop is CASTVSEKLFF. CDR3 bases: TGTGCCAGCACGGTTAGTGAAAAACTGTTTTTT. The full variable domain, its missing parts supplied by reference TRBV25-1 and TRBJ1-4, is EADIYQTPRYLVIGTGKKITLECSQTMGHDKMYWYQQDPGMELHLIHYSYGVNSTEKGDLSSESTVSRIRTEHFPLTLESARPSHTSQYLCASTVSEKLFFGSGTQLSVL.